The clone carrying this T cell receptor (beta chain) was recorded many times. This specimen comes from a study of T-cell reconstitution after alpha-beta-depleted transplantation in children. The CDR3 has 12 residues. Germline V gene lookup returns CDR1 SGHRS and CDR2 YFSETQ. Trimming removed 4 bases at V and 2 bases at J, with 7 bases between. TCRbeta library preparation incorporated unique molecular identifiers. TCRdb re-called the PCR reads with MiXCR, one entry per CDR3 protein. The table includes 200,000 to 300,000 distinct CDR3 sequences, about 12% detected once. The material was PBMCs from the stem cell graft donor, obtained from the stem cell graft. The source is a human donor who donated a stem cell graft to a child with acute lymphoblastic leukemia. V gene TRBV5-1 combines with J gene TRBJ2-7, with D uncertain. CDR3 DNA: TGCGCCAGCAGCACCGGAGCCTACGAGCAGTACTTC. Translating it yields CASSTGAYEQYF.